Listed below are T cell receptor beta chains from one sample, sequenced in a study of control samples from healthy donors and cancer patients. Profiled with immunoSEQ multiplex PCR; TCRdb holds only in-frame clones, not every one. The sample includes roughly 130,000 clones, about 93% seen only once; the top ten take 2.5%. The sequenced material came from blood. The receptor set was obtained from a young man in good health. Both conserved end residues are part of each CDR3. A D gene is named only where the DNA matches it firmly. Size is omitted from some rows. Given values are once, few, many or a class for expanded clones.

DNA: TGTGCCAGCAGCCAAAGGACGGGACGACTAGCGGGCTACACAGATACGCAGTATTTT
CDR3: CASSQRTGRLAGYTDTQYF
V: TRBV3-1/TRBV3-2
J: TRBJ2-3
D: TRBD2
size: NA

DNA: TGTGCCAGTAGTAAACTAGCGACCCTCAGCTCTGGGGCCAACGTCCTGACTTTC
CDR3: CASSKLATLSSGANVLTF
V: TRBV19
J: TRBJ2-6
D: TRBD2
size: NA

DNA: TGCGCCAGCAGCTTGGCCTCCGCTGACAGACGGAACACTGAAGCTTTCTTT
CDR3: CASSLASADRRNTEAFF
V: TRBV5-1
J: TRBJ1-1
D: NA
size: few

DNA: TGTGCCAGCAGTCGGACGGGAGTCTTTACTCGTGAGCAGTTCTTC
CDR3: CASSRTGVFTREQFF
V: TRBV6-5
J: TRBJ2-1
D: NA
size: NA

DNA: TGTGCCAGCAGCCCAGTCCGCCCAGACACTGAAGCTTTCTTT
CDR3: CASSPVRPDTEAFF
V: TRBV6-5
J: TRBJ1-1
D: NA
size: NA

DNA: TGTGCCAGCAGCCGGGGACTAGCGGGAGTAGCCGGGGAGCTGTTTTTT
CDR3: CASSRGLAGVAGELFF
V: TRBV3-1/TRBV3-2
J: TRBJ2-2
D: TRBD2
size: NA

DNA: TGCAGCGTCTCCATGGGGACAGCTTATAATGAAAAACTGTTTTTT
CDR3: CSVSMGTAYNEKLFF
V: TRBV29-1
J: TRBJ1-4
D: TRBD1
size: NA

DNA: TGTGCCAGCAGCCGGGGCCCAGATACGCAGTATTTT
CDR3: CASSRGPDTQYF
V: TRBV6-2/TRBV6-3
J: TRBJ2-3
D: NA
size: NA

DNA: TGCGCCAGCAGCCAAGAAAAGTTTCCAACTAATGAAAAACTGTTTTTT
CDR3: CASSQEKFPTNEKLFF
V: TRBV4-1
J: TRBJ1-4
D: NA
size: NA

DNA: TGCGCCAGCAGCCAACCGGGACAGACTTCACCCCTCCACTTT
CDR3: CASSQPGQTSPLHF
V: TRBV4-1
J: TRBJ1-6
D: TRBD1
size: few

DNA: TGCGCCAGCAGCTGGGAGGCCTTTAATGTCGATGAGCAGTTCTTC
CDR3: CASSWEAFNVDEQFF
V: TRBV5-1
J: TRBJ2-1
D: NA
size: NA

DNA: TGTGCCATACCCAGGGAATCCCTCTCCTACGAGCAGTACTTC
CDR3: CAIPRESLSYEQYF
V: TRBV19
J: TRBJ2-7
D: NA
size: NA

DNA: TGTGCCAGCAGTACCGGAGGGTGGGAAAAACTGTTTTTT
CDR3: CASSTGGWEKLFF
V: TRBV25-1
J: TRBJ1-4
D: NA
size: few

DNA: TGTGCCAGCAATTCGAACAGGGGGCGAGGTGAAAAACTGTTTTTT
CDR3: CASNSNRGRGEKLFF
V: TRBV28
J: TRBJ1-4
D: TRBD1
size: few

DNA: TGTGCCAGCAGCTCCCTAGCGGGAGACTACAATGAGCAGTTCTTC
CDR3: CASSSLAGDYNEQFF
V: TRBV11-3
J: TRBJ2-1
D: TRBD2
size: NA

DNA: TGTGCCAGCAGTAAAGGGGGTACAGGGGGTCTGGGCAATCAGCCCCAGCATTTT
CDR3: CASSKGGTGGLGNQPQHF
V: TRBV2
J: TRBJ1-5
D: TRBD1
size: NA

DNA: TGTGCCAGCAGGTTAGGGGGCGGGGATACGCAGTATTTT
CDR3: CASRLGGGDTQYF
V: TRBV12-3/TRBV12-4
J: TRBJ2-3
D: TRBD1
size: NA

DNA: TGTGCCAGCAGCTGGACTAGCGGGAGCAATGAGCAGTTCTTC
CDR3: CASSWTSGSNEQFF
V: TRBV6-4
J: TRBJ2-1
D: TRBD2
size: NA

DNA: TGTGCCAGCTCACCGGCCCAGAATAATGAAAAACTGTTTTTT
CDR3: CASSPAQNNEKLFF
V: TRBV18
J: TRBJ1-4
D: NA
size: NA

DNA: TGTGCCAGCAGTTCTCCGGGACAGTGGAACACAGATACGCAGTATTTT
CDR3: CASSSPGQWNTDTQYF
V: TRBV28
J: TRBJ2-3
D: TRBD1
size: NA

DNA: TGTGCCTGGGAACAGGGGGAATACTACAATGAGCAGTTCTTC
CDR3: CAWEQGEYYNEQFF
V: TRBV30
J: TRBJ2-1
D: TRBD1
size: NA

DNA: TGTGCCAGCAGTGGTCGACTAGTCTCAGATACGCAGTATTTT
CDR3: CASSGRLVSDTQYF
V: TRBV2
J: TRBJ2-3
D: NA
size: NA

DNA: TGTGCCACCAGTGTCGGAGGGGGAACGTACCAAGAGACCCAGTACTTC
CDR3: CATSVGGGTYQETQYF
V: TRBV24-1
J: TRBJ2-5
D: NA
size: NA

DNA: TGTGCCAGCAGCTTATATCCGGCAGGGAACACCGGGGAGCTGTTTTTT
CDR3: CASSLYPAGNTGELFF
V: TRBV7-2
J: TRBJ2-2
D: NA
size: NA

DNA: TGTGCCAGTAGTACCACAGGGGACAATCAGCCCCAGCATTTT
CDR3: CASSTTGDNQPQHF
V: TRBV19
J: TRBJ1-5
D: TRBD1
size: NA

DNA: TGTGCCACCTCCCCCACCGATATGCCAGTGGTCAATGAGCAGTTCTTC
CDR3: CATSPTDMPVVNEQFF
V: TRBV24-1
J: TRBJ2-1
D: NA
size: NA

DNA: TGCGCCAGCAGCTTGGGGGGACAGTCCGTCGACGAGCAGTACTTC
CDR3: CASSLGGQSVDEQYF
V: TRBV5-1
J: TRBJ2-7
D: TRBD1
size: NA

DNA: TGTGCCAGCAGCCTTAGAGGGGACCGCTCCTACAATGAGCAGTTCTTC
CDR3: CASSLRGDRSYNEQFF
V: TRBV11-2
J: TRBJ2-1
D: NA
size: NA

DNA: TGTGCCAGCAGTGCCCAGAATAGCTCCTACAATGAGCAGTTCTTC
CDR3: CASSAQNSSYNEQFF
V: TRBV25-1
J: TRBJ2-1
D: NA
size: NA

DNA: TGCGCCAGCAGCTTGAAGTTGGCGAGCTCTCTTAGCACAGATACGCAGTATTTT
CDR3: CASSLKLASSLSTDTQYF
V: TRBV5-1
J: TRBJ2-3
D: NA
size: NA

DNA: TGTGCCAGCAGCTCGACGGTGCCCGGCTCCTATAATTCACCCCTCCACTTT
CDR3: CASSSTVPGSYNSPLHF
V: TRBV5-4
J: TRBJ1-6
D: NA
size: NA

DNA: TGTGCCAGCACCCTTGGGGGCAATGAGCAGTTCTTC
CDR3: CASTLGGNEQFF
V: TRBV12-3/TRBV12-4
J: TRBJ2-1
D: NA
size: once

DNA: TGTGCCAGCAGCCCCCCGGATATCGGCAATGAGCAGTTCTTC
CDR3: CASSPPDIGNEQFF
V: TRBV9
J: TRBJ2-1
D: NA
size: NA

DNA: TGCAGCGTTGAGACACCCCGTGGGAGCTCCTACGAGCAGTACTTC
CDR3: CSVETPRGSSYEQYF
V: TRBV29-1
J: TRBJ2-7
D: NA
size: NA

DNA: TGTGCCAGTAGTATTAATGGACAGGGGGTCTTTGAAGAGACCCAGTACTTC
CDR3: CASSINGQGVFEETQYF
V: TRBV19
J: TRBJ2-5
D: TRBD1
size: once

DNA: TGTGCCAGCGCTCACAGGGACAATCAGCCCCAGCATTTT
CDR3: CASAHRDNQPQHF
V: TRBV27
J: TRBJ1-5
D: NA
size: NA

DNA: TGCAGCGTTGTTGGGACTGAAGCTTTCTTT
CDR3: CSVVGTEAFF
V: TRBV29-1
J: TRBJ1-1
D: NA
size: NA

DNA: TGTGCCAGCATCCCTCAGGGTATGAACACTGAAGCTTTCTTT
CDR3: CASIPQGMNTEAFF
V: TRBV27
J: TRBJ1-1
D: NA
size: NA

DNA: TGCGCCAGCAGCCAAGAAGGGCTAGCGGGCGGCGAGCAGTACTTC
CDR3: CASSQEGLAGGEQYF
V: TRBV4-1
J: TRBJ2-7
D: TRBD2
size: NA

DNA: TGTGCCACCAGCAGAGATGGGAACCGGGAGACCCAGTACTTC
CDR3: CATSRDGNRETQYF
V: TRBV15
J: TRBJ2-5
D: NA
size: NA

DNA: TGTGCCAGCAGCGTAGAACAGGGGCAAGAGACCCAGTACTTC
CDR3: CASSVEQGQETQYF
V: TRBV9
J: TRBJ2-5
D: TRBD1
size: NA

DNA: TGTGCCAGCAGCTTGCCCCCAGGGACAGATACGCAGTATTTT
CDR3: CASSLPPGTDTQYF
V: TRBV5-5
J: TRBJ2-3
D: NA
size: NA

DNA: TGTGCCTGGAGTCCGGACAGGGTGTACAATGAGCAGTTCTTC
CDR3: CAWSPDRVYNEQFF
V: TRBV30
J: TRBJ2-1
D: TRBD1
size: once

DNA: TGCGCCAGCAGCTTGTGGCAGGGCGGTGGCTACACCTTC
CDR3: CASSLWQGGGYTF
V: TRBV5-1
J: TRBJ1-2
D: NA
size: NA

DNA: TGCAGTGCGCTGACAGGGAATGAAGCTTTCTTT
CDR3: CSALTGNEAFF
V: TRBV20-1
J: TRBJ1-1
D: TRBD1
size: NA

DNA: TGTGCCAGCACCGGGACTAGCGGCTACAATGAGCAGTTCTTC
CDR3: CASTGTSGYNEQFF
V: TRBV27
J: TRBJ2-1
D: TRBD2
size: NA

DNA: TGTGCCAGCAGCTTAGATTATGGACCCTACAATGAGCAGTTCTTC
CDR3: CASSLDYGPYNEQFF
V: TRBV11-3
J: TRBJ2-1
D: NA
size: NA

DNA: TGCGCCAGCAGCGTAGGACAGGGGGAAGAGACCCAGTACTTC
CDR3: CASSVGQGEETQYF
V: TRBV5-1
J: TRBJ2-5
D: TRBD1
size: NA

DNA: TGTGCCAGCAGTTACTCGAACCCCAACTCCTACGAGCAGTACTTC
CDR3: CASSYSNPNSYEQYF
V: TRBV6-6
J: TRBJ2-7
D: NA
size: NA

DNA: TGTGCCAGCAGTTCCGGACTGACCGGGGAGCTGTTTTTT
CDR3: CASSSGLTGELFF
V: TRBV12-3/TRBV12-4
J: TRBJ2-2
D: NA
size: NA

DNA: TGTGCTAGCAGCTTAGCGGGAGCGGGAGGATACAATGAGCAGTTCTTC
CDR3: CASSLAGAGGYNEQFF
V: TRBV7-7
J: TRBJ2-1
D: TRBD2
size: NA

DNA: TGTGCCAGCTCCCTAGCTCACGGGGGCGAATGGGATACGCAGTATTTT
CDR3: CASSLAHGGEWDTQYF
V: TRBV18
J: TRBJ2-3
D: NA
size: NA

DNA: TGTGCCAGCTCTTCTAGGGGGGCCCGACAAGAGACCCAGTACTTC
CDR3: CASSSRGARQETQYF
V: TRBV18
J: TRBJ2-5
D: NA
size: NA